Shown below are 8 T cell receptor beta chains from a single sample sequenced in a study of cytomegalovirus exposure and HLA in healthy donors. The PCR contained 60 Vbeta and 13 Jbeta primers. Assay used: immunoSEQ multiplex PCR; TCRdb lists only in-frame clones, some missing. The table records about 180,000 clones, 75% to 80% of them present only once. Specimen: PBMCs. These receptors all stem from a middle-aged man in good health and CMV-seropositive.

CDR3 in amino acids: CASSQGLARSYNEQFF. Written as DNA, the CDR3 is TGCGCCAGCAGCCAAGGACTAGCGCGTAGCTACAATGAGCAGTTCTTC. V usage is TRBV4-1 and J usage is TRBJ2-1; 8 nucleotides agree with TRBD2. This CDR3 is 16 amino acids long. CDR1 and CDR2 (germline): MGHRA, YSYEKL. After removal of 1 base from V and 3 bases from J, the junction contained 5 bases not matched to a gene.

The gene calls are TRBV10-3 and TRBJ2-1; 7 bases are a match to TRBD1. The V and J ends lost 11 bases and 6 bases, in that order; junction bases with no gene match: 10. The germline gives CDR1 ENHRY, CDR2 SYGVKD. The CDR3 runs 13 residues. The CDR3, as DNA: TGTGCCCTCGGACAGGTGGACAGCAATGAGCAGTTCTTC. Translated, it gives CALGQVDSNEQFF.

The chain carries TRBV28 and TRBJ1-1; 8 nucleotides agree with TRBD1. Unmatched junction bases numbered 8, after V lost 5 bases and J lost 3 bases. CDR1 and CDR2 from the germline V gene are MDHEN and SYDVKM. This CDR3 region has 15 residues. CDR3 amino acids: CASSTEQGVDTEAFF. The CDR3 region has the DNA TGTGCCAGCAGTACCGAACAGGGGGTTGACACTGAAGCTTTCTTT.

This sequence joins TRBV10-3 and TRBJ1-1, with 9 bases matching TRBD1. Germline V gene sequence: CDR1 ENHRY, CDR2 SYGVKD. The CDR3 is 13 residues long. With V trimmed by 7 bases and J by 6 bases, 6 bases remained unmatched. The CDR3 loop reads CAITRDRASEAFF. CDR3 nucleotides: TGTGCCATCACCCGGGACAGGGCGTCTGAAGCTTTCTTT.

The chain is built from TRBV7-2 and TRBJ2-7; D might be TRBD1 (6 bases). The CDR3 loop spans 12 amino acids. Trimming shortened V by 5 bases and J by 3 bases, and 8 bases separated the two germline ends. The V gene's germline CDR1 is SGHTA and CDR2 FQGNSA. The CDR3 here is CASSKDSYEQYF. The CDR3 DNA reads TGTGCCAGCAGCAAGGACAGCTACGAGCAGTACTTC.

J is TRBJ2-3 and V is TRBV5-1, with D perhaps TRBD1 (5 bases). Germline V gene data show CDR1 as SGHRS and CDR2 as YFSETQ. The CDR3 has 17 amino acids. V was pared by 0 bases and J by 5 bases, with 19 bases between. CDR3 bases: TGCGCCAGCAGCTTGGAACAAGGCCGGTTAGGGGTAGATACGCAGTATTTT. Protein product: CASSLEQGRLGVDTQYF. The whole variable domain, filled in from reference TRBV5-1 and TRBJ2-3, reads KAGVTQTPRYLIKTRGQQVTLSCSPISGHRSVSWYQQTPGQGLQFLFEYFSETQRNKGNFPGRFSGRQFSNSRSEMNVSTLELGDSALYLCASSLEQGRLGVDTQYFGPGTRLTVL.

As for this clone: This sample includes further DNA sequences coding for the same CDR3. J is TRBJ2-7 and V is TRBV7-9, with 10 positions matching TRBD2. Germline V gene sequence: CDR1 SEHNR, CDR2 FQNEAQ (reference sequence). CDR3 length equals 15 residues. J lost 2 bases, V lost 5 bases, and 6 bases had no gene match. The CDR3 here is CASSGWTSGTYEQYF. The CDR3 DNA reads TGTGCCAGCAGCGGATGGACTAGCGGAACCTACGAGCAGTACTTC.

This chain connects TRBV2 to TRBJ2-5, with D perhaps matching TRBD2 (5 bases). Germline CDR1 SNHLY, CDR2 FYNNEI. The CDR3 totals 14 residues. Trimming stripped 5 bases from V and 0 bases from J, with 10 bases between. The CDR3 here is CASSWRGNQETQYF. The CDR3 DNA reads TGTGCCAGCAGTTGGAGAGGGAACCAAGAGACCCAGTACTTC.